These 13 T cell receptor beta chains came from one sample sequenced in a study of CD8 T cells in ankylosing spondylitis (dated by TCRdb to about 2017). The method behind the library was 5' RACE. The run used an Illumina HiSeq 2500. TCRdb reprocessed the public reads (quality trimming at Q25 with fastp, clone calling with MiXCR) and kept in-frame beta chains. CDR3 protein duplicates are merged, each entry listing the most common genes and DNA. The sample has 250,000 to 400,000 distinct CDR3 sequences on record, around a tenth of them singletons. Roughly a tenth of the sample belongs to the ten largest clones. Input material: blood, either unsorted or a sorted T cell fraction (not recorded which). The source of these receptors is a female donor with ankylosing spondylitis or in good health (not recorded which).

This clonotype appeared many times. The chain couples TRBV20-1 to TRBJ1-2; 10 bases are shared with TRBD1. In germline, CDR1 is DFQATT, CDR2 SNEGSKA (reference sequence). The CDR3 runs 17 residues. Losses at the gene ends were 6 bases for V and 6 bases for J; bases not matched to a gene: 19. This CDR3 is CSALKPLRDRGPDGYTF. In DNA form, the CDR3 reads TGCAGTGCGCTTAAACCTCTCCGGGACAGGGGCCCCGATGGCTACACCTTC.

This clonotype was observed at least ten times. The V gene is TRBV5-1, the J gene TRBJ2-1; 9 nucleotides line up with TRBD2. Germline CDR1 reads SGHRS; CDR2 reads YFSETQ. The J segment lost 3 bases and the V segment lost 4 bases, leaving 8 bases of the junction unmatched. The CDR3 consists of 16 residues. The CDR3 DNA follows: TGCGCCAGCAGCCCCCCGCTAGCGGGGAACTACAATGAGCAGTTCTTC. Protein sequence: CASSPPLAGNYNEQFF. Based on the CDR3 plus reference TRBV5-1 and TRBJ2-1, the full variable domain is KAGVTQTPRYLIKTRGQQVTLSCSPISGHRSVSWYQQTPGQGLQFLFEYFSETQRNKGNFPGRFSGRQFSNSRSEMNVSTLELGDSALYLCASSPPLAGNYNEQFFGPGTRLTVL.

The table lists this clonotype with many counts. The chain employs TRBV24-1 and TRBJ2-3, with 7 bases matching TRBD1. Germline V CDR1 and CDR2: KGHDR, SFDVKD. CDR3 length: 16 amino acids. With V trimmed by 4 bases and J by 2 bases, 8 bases remained unmatched. The CDR3 region has the DNA TGTGCCACCAGTGACGCGGACAGGAAACTCACAGATACGCAGTATTTT. Translation: CATSDADRKLTDTQYF.

This clonotype was recorded a few times. The rearrangement uses TRBV28 and TRBJ2-5; 9 bases line up with TRBD1. J gave up 5 bases and V 3 bases, and 7 bases lay outside the gene matches. Germline values: CDR1 MDHEN, CDR2 SYDVKM. The CDR3 length is 15 residues. The CDR3 region is CASSFGTGYEETQYF. The CDR3, as DNA: TGTGCCAGCAGTTTCGGGACAGGGTATGAGGAGACCCAGTACTTC. The full variable domain, completed using reference TRBV28 and TRBJ2-5, is DVKVTQSSRYLVKRTGEKVFLECVQDMDHENMFWYRQDPGLGLRLIYFSYDVKMKEKGDIPEGYSVSREKKERFSLILESASTNQTSMYLCASSFGTGYEETQYFGPGTRLLVL.

This clonotype was detected many times. V is TRBV5-4 and J is TRBJ2-1, with 8 positions matching TRBD1. Unmatched junction bases numbered 4, after V lost 5 bases and J lost 3 bases. From germline, CDR1 is SGHNT and CDR2 YYREEE (reference sequence). This CDR3 is 14 amino acids long. The CDR3 is CASSNTGGYNEQFF. CDR3 DNA: TGTGCCAGCAGTAATACAGGGGGCTACAATGAGCAGTTCTTC.

This clonotype was found many times. The CDR3 nucleotides are TGTGCCAGCAGCCGACCCCCGGACAGGCCAGGCCCAGATACGCAGTATTTT. This codes for CASSRPPDRPGPDTQYF. The chain has TRBV27 and TRBJ2-3, with 7 bases lining up with TRBD1. V was clipped by 6 bases and J by 4 bases; unmatched bases: 16. The germline V gene encodes CDR1 MNHEY and CDR2 SMNVEV (reference sequence). The CDR3 length is 17 residues.

This rearrangement joins TRBV20-1 to TRBJ2-7; TRBD2 matches at 11 bases. Germline V gene data show CDR1 as DFQATT and CDR2 as SNEGSKA (reference sequence). This CDR3 spans 16 amino acids. With V trimmed by 6 bases and J by 4 bases, 14 bases remained unmatched. The CDR3 DNA reads TGCAGTGCCACCGCCTTCACTAGCGGGAGATTGTACGAGCAGTACTTC. Translated, it gives CSATAFTSGRLYEQYF.

J is TRBJ1-5 and V is TRBV7-2; TRBD1 matches 11 bases. V dropped 2 bases and J dropped 7; count of bases not matched to a gene: 7. The germline CDR1 and CDR2 sequences are SGHTA and FQGNSA. CDR3 length: 16 amino acids. CDR3 nucleotide sequence: TGTGCCAGCAGCTTACGCGGACAGGGGGCTGAACAGCCCCAGCATTTT. Encoded protein: CASSLRGQGAEQPQHF. Drawing the rest from reference TRBV7-2 and TRBJ1-5, the complete variable domain is GAGVSQSPSNKVTEKGKDVELRCDPISGHTALYWYRQSLGQGLEFLIYFQGNSAPDKSGLPSDRFSAERTGGSVSTLTIQRTQQEDSAVYLCASSLRGQGAEQPQHFGDGTRLSIL.

This clonotype was seen repeatedly, ten times or more. V gene TRBV7-9 combines with J gene TRBJ2-7; 10 bases map to TRBD2. This CDR3 has 15 amino acids. Losses at the gene ends were 5 bases for V and 3 bases for J; bases not matched to a gene: 7. CDR1 and CDR2 from the germline V gene are SEHNR and FQNEAQ (reference sequence). The CDR3 loop reads CASSDSGGPYYEQYF. The DNA for the CDR3 is TGTGCCAGCAGCGATAGCGGGGGGCCTTACTACGAGCAGTACTTC. Full variable domain (remainder filled in from reference TRBV7-9 and TRBJ2-7): DTGVSQNPRHKITKRGQNVTFRCDPISEHNRLYWYRQTLGQGPEFLTYFQNEAQLEKSRLLSDRFSAERPKGSFSTLEIQRTEQGDSAMYLCASSDSGGPYYEQYFGPGTRLTVT.

On this clonotype: At one end the junction does not follow the germline gene, possibly because of a read error. The V gene is TRBV12-3 or TRBV12-4, the J gene TRBJ2-5; 7 bases align to TRBD2. The CDR3 spans 14 residues. CDR3 protein: CASSWIEGRETQSF. CDR3 nucleotides: TGTGCCAGCAGTTGGATTGAGGGGAGGGAGACCCAGTCCTTC.

This clonotype was detected many times. This sequence joins TRBV5-1 and TRBJ2-4; no definite D call. This CDR3 comprises 14 residues. V lost 4 bases and J lost 1, with 9 bases in between. Germline CDR1 is SGHRS and CDR2 is YFSETQ. The CDR3 reads CASSPGVAKNIQYF. The CDR3 DNA is TGCGCCAGCAGCCCGGGCGTTGCCAAAAACATTCAGTACTTC.

Concerning this clonotype itself: Given a much more abundant clone one base away, this may be a read error. The rearrangement joins TRBV25-1 to TRBJ2-5; tentatively, D is TRBD1 (5 bases). The germline CDR1 and CDR2 sequences are MGHDK and SYGVNS. There are 14 residues in the CDR3. The chain's CDR3 is CVSSDPGATETQYF. The CDR3 DNA sequence: TGTGTCAGCAGTGATCCTGGGGCAACGGAGACCCAGTACTTC.

This clonotype has just a few counts. The chain couples TRBV7-9 to TRBJ1-4; 8 positions match TRBD1. The CDR3 contains 16 residues. V shed 3 bases, J shed 1 base, and the junction held 4 bases outside the gene matches. Germline V gives CDR1 SEHNR, CDR2 FQNEAQ (reference sequence). CDR3 in amino acids: CASSFSGQGTNEKLFF. The CDR3 coding sequence is TGTGCCAGCAGCTTTTCAGGACAGGGAACTAATGAAAAACTGTTTTTT.